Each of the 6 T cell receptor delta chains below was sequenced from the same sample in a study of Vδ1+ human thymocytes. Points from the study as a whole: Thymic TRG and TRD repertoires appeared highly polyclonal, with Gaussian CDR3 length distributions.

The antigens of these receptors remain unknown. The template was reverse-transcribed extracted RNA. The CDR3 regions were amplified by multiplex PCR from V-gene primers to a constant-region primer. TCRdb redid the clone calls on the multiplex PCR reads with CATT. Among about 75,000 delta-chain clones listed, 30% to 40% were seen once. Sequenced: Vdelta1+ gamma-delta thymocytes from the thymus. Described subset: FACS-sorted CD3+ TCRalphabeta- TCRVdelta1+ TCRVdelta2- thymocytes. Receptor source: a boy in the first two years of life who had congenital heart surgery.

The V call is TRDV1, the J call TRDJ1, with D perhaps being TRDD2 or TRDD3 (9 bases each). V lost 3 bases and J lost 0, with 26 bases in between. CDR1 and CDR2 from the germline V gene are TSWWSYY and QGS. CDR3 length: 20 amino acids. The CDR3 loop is CALGDPFLRTGGPYTDKLIF. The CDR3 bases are TGTGCTCTTGGGGACCCCTTCCTACGTACTGGGGGACCGTACACCGATAAACTCATCTTT.

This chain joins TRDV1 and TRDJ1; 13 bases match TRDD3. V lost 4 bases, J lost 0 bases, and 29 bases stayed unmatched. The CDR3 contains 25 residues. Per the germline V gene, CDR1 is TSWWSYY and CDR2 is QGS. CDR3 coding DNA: TGTGCTCTTGGGGCCCCCTTCCTTCCTACGATGATACTGGGGGATACGCAGGGATACACCGATAAACTCATCTTT. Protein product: CALGAPFLPTMILGDTQGYTDKLIF.

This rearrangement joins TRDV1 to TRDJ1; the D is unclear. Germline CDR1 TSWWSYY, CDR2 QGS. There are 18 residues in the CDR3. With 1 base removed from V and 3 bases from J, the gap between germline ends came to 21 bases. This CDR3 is CALGEPRFLRGHSDKLIF. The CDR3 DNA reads TGTGCTCTTGGGGAACCGCGCTTTTTACGGGGCCACTCCGATAAACTCATCTTT.

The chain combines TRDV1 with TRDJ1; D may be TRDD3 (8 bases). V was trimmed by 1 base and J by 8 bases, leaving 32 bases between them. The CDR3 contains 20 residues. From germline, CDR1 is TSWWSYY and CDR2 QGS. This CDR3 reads CALGEPRSFLLWGRRGKLIF. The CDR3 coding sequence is TGTGCTCTTGGGGAACCACGCTCTTTCCTACTCTGGGGGAGGAGGGGCAAACTCATCTTT.

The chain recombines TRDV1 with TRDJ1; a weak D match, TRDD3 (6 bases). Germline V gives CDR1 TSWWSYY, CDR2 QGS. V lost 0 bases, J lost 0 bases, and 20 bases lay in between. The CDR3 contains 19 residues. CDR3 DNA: TGTGCTCTTGGGGAACTAGGCGTGCCCTCTGTGGGGGACACCGATAAACTCATCTTT. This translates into CALGELGVPSVGDTDKLIF.

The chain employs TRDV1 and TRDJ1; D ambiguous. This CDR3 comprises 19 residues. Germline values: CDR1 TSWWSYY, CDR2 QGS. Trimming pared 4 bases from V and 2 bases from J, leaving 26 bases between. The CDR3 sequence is CALGAVSPPESRRTDKLIF. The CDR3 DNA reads TGTGCTCTTGGGGCCGTTTCCCCTCCCGAATCGCGGCGGACCGATAAACTCATCTTT.